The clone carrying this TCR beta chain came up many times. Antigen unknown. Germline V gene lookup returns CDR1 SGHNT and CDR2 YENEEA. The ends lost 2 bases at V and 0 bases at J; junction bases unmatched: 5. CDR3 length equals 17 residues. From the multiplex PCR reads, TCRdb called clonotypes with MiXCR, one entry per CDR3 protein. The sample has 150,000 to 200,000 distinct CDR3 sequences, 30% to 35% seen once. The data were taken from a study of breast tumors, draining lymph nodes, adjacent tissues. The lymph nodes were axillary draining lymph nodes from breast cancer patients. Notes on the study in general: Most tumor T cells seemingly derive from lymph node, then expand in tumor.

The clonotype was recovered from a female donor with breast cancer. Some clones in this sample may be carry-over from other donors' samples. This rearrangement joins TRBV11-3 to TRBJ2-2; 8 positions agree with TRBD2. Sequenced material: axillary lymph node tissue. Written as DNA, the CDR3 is TGTGCCAGCAGCTTATCACCGGGACTAGCGAACACCGGGGAGCTGTTTTTT. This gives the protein CASSLSPGLANTGELFF.